This is a list of T cell receptor beta chains from one sample in a study of T cell repertoires in cytomegalovirus infection. TCRdb reprocessed the reads via MiXCR and lists one record per CDR3 protein. This table has fewer than 300,000 distinct CDR3 sequences, roughly a quarter appearing once. Sequenced sample: PBMCs. Every receptor here comes from a human donor in good health (CMV status not recorded). Some clones in this sample may be carry-over from other donors' samples. Each CDR3 is given with its conserved first and last residue. The D gene is left open where the match is weak. Only part of the rows carry a size: once, few, many, or a class if the clone is expanded.

clone_size: many; d_call: NA; v_call: TRBV7-3; j_call: TRBJ2-2; cdr3_nt: TGTGCCAGCAGCTCAAGCGGCGGGGTTCCGGCCGGGGAGCTGTTTTTT; cdr3_aa: CASSSSGGVPAGELFF
clone_size: few; d_call: NA; v_call: TRBV4-3; j_call: TRBJ2-2; cdr3_nt: TGCGCCAGCAGCCAACAGGGATGGGCCGGGGAGCTGTTTTTT; cdr3_aa: CASSQQGWAGELFF
clone_size: many; d_call: NA; v_call: TRBV28; j_call: TRBJ2-2; cdr3_nt: TGTGCCAGCAGTTTATGGGGGAGGAACACCGGGGAGCTGTTTTTT; cdr3_aa: CASSLWGRNTGELFF
clone_size: NA; d_call: NA; v_call: TRBV2; j_call: TRBJ2-6; cdr3_nt: TGTGCCAGCAGCGCCTTTTTCTCTGGGGCCAACGTCCTGACTTTC; cdr3_aa: CASSAFFSGANVLTF
clone_size: few; d_call: NA; v_call: TRBV29-1; j_call: TRBJ2-5; cdr3_nt: TGCAGCGCTCCCAGGGACCAAGAGACCCAGTACTTC; cdr3_aa: CSAPRDQETQYF
clone_size: few; d_call: NA; v_call: TRBV28; j_call: TRBJ1-5; cdr3_nt: TGTGCCAGCAGTTTACGGCAAACTGATCAGCCCCAGCATTTT; cdr3_aa: CASSLRQTDQPQHF
clone_size: few; d_call: NA; v_call: TRBV7-9; j_call: TRBJ2-5; cdr3_nt: TGTGCCGCATCGAGGGAGACCCAGTACTTC; cdr3_aa: CAASRETQYF
clone_size: many; d_call: NA; v_call: TRBV12-3/TRBV12-4; j_call: TRBJ1-5; cdr3_nt: TGTGCCAGCAGTTTAGGGGGTTTTCAGCCCCAGCATTTT; cdr3_aa: CASSLGGFQPQHF
clone_size: few; d_call: NA; v_call: TRBV9; j_call: TRBJ1-1; cdr3_nt: TGTGCCAGCAGCGTAGGAACCATGAGCTACACTGAAGCTTTCTTT; cdr3_aa: CASSVGTMSYTEAFF
clone_size: many; d_call: TRBD1; v_call: TRBV7-9; j_call: TRBJ2-7; cdr3_nt: TGTGCCAGCAGCTTTGGACAGGGGTACGAGCAGTACTTC; cdr3_aa: CASSFGQGYEQYF
clone_size: many; d_call: TRBD1; v_call: TRBV7-2; j_call: TRBJ2-3; cdr3_nt: TGTGCCAGCAGCCCGGACAGGGGGCGCTTAGATACGCAGTATTTT; cdr3_aa: CASSPDRGRLDTQYF
clone_size: few; d_call: NA; v_call: TRBV19; j_call: TRBJ1-3; cdr3_nt: TGTGCCAGCGAGACAGTCTCTGGAAACACCATATATTTT; cdr3_aa: CASETVSGNTIYF
clone_size: few; d_call: NA; v_call: TRBV7-2; j_call: TRBJ2-5; cdr3_nt: TGTGCCAGCAGAAAAGCAATGGGAGAGACCCAGTACTTC; cdr3_aa: CASRKAMGETQYF
clone_size: NA; d_call: NA; v_call: TRBV28; j_call: TRBJ1-1; cdr3_nt: TGTGCCAGCAGCACAGGGAGCTCTGAAGCTTTCTTT; cdr3_aa: CASSTGSSEAFF
clone_size: few; d_call: NA; v_call: TRBV20-1; j_call: TRBJ1-1; cdr3_nt: TGCAGTGCTAGAGTGGCAGGGACGGCCATGAACACTGAAGCTTTCTTT; cdr3_aa: CSARVAGTAMNTEAFF
clone_size: few; d_call: NA; v_call: TRBV6-1; j_call: TRBJ2-2; cdr3_nt: TGTGCCAGCACCGAAAGGACGGGCGGCACCGGGGAGCTGTTTTTT; cdr3_aa: CASTERTGGTGELFF
clone_size: many; d_call: NA; v_call: TRBV7-2; j_call: TRBJ1-5; cdr3_nt: TGTGCCAGCAGCTTAGTTGGGGGGCGCGGACAGCCCCAGCATTTT; cdr3_aa: CASSLVGGRGQPQHF
clone_size: NA; d_call: TRBD1; v_call: TRBV20-1; j_call: TRBJ1-2; cdr3_nt: TGCAGTGTCACGGACAGGGGCTATGGCTACACCTTC; cdr3_aa: CSVTDRGYGYTF
clone_size: NA; d_call: NA; v_call: TRBV10-3; j_call: TRBJ1-5; cdr3_nt: TGTGCCATCAGGGACAATGGCAATCAGCCCCAGCATTTT; cdr3_aa: CAIRDNGNQPQHF
clone_size: NA; d_call: TRBD1; v_call: TRBV5-6; j_call: TRBJ1-5; cdr3_nt: TGTGCCAGCAGCTACGGACAGGGAATATATAGCAATCAGCCCCAGCATTTT; cdr3_aa: CASSYGQGIYSNQPQHF
clone_size: few; d_call: NA; v_call: TRBV5-1; j_call: TRBJ1-6; cdr3_nt: TGCGCCAGCAGCTTGGACGGCAGGAGGGATTCACCCCTCCACTTT; cdr3_aa: CASSLDGRRDSPLHF
clone_size: NA; d_call: TRBD1; v_call: TRBV28; j_call: TRBJ2-7; cdr3_nt: TGTGCCAGCAGCGAGGGACAGAGCTCCTACGAGCAGTACTTC; cdr3_aa: CASSEGQSSYEQYF